These T cell receptor beta chains were read from a single sample in a study of response to subunit inactivated influenza vaccine. TCRdb reanalysed the RT-PCR reads using MiXCR and keeps one entry per CDR3 protein. The sample lists about 520,000 distinct CDR3 sequences, approximately 10% occurring once. The sequencing here drew on PBMCs from blood, taken 45 days after vaccination. The receptors here all came from a man between 50 and 59 years old who received an inactivated influenza vaccine. Each CDR3 is given with its conserved first and last residue. D genes are given only for firm matches. The listing skips clone size in some rows; elsewhere it reads once, few, many or a size class.

CASSQGQTTDTQYF | TGCGCCAGCAGCCAAGGACAGACTACAGATACGCAGTATTTT | . | many | TRBJ2-3 | TRBV4-3
CASSPQGINYGYTF | TGTGCCAGCTCACCACAGGGGATTAACTATGGCTACACCTTC | . | many | TRBJ1-2 | TRBV18
CASSLWDSQETQYF | TGTGCCAGCAGCCTCTGGGACAGCCAAGAGACCCAGTACTTC | TRBD1 | few | TRBJ2-5 | TRBV3-1
CSIPGQEIDTQYF | TGCAGCATTCCGGGACAGGAAATAGATACGCAGTATTTT | TRBD1 | many | TRBJ2-3 | TRBV29-1
CASSSGQPVVNSPLHF | TGTGCCAGCAGCTCGGGACAGCCCGTTGTTAATTCACCCCTCCACTTT | TRBD1 | . | TRBJ1-6 | TRBV5-6
CASSPGQVSAKNIQYF | TGCGCCAGCAGCCCCGGACAGGTTTCCGCCAAAAACATTCAGTACTTC | TRBD1 | few | TRBJ2-4 | TRBV4-1
CASSFSRGFEQFF | TGTGCTAGCAGCTTCTCAAGGGGATTTGAGCAGTTCTTC | . | many | TRBJ2-1 | TRBV7-7
CASSLHRQSQETQYF | TGTGCCAGCAGCCTCCATCGACAGAGCCAAGAGACCCAGTACTTC | . | few | TRBJ2-5 | TRBV5-5
CASSIGGLRTEAFF | TGTGCCAGTAGTATTGGAGGGTTACGCACTGAAGCTTTCTTT | . | few | TRBJ1-1 | TRBV19
CASNDRPGDIQYF | TGTGCCAGCAACGATCGACCAGGGGACATTCAGTACTTC | . | . | TRBJ2-4 | TRBV4-2
CASSVPLGGGGAADTQYF | TGTGCCAGCAGCGTCCCCCTAGGGGGAGGAGGGGCGGCAGATACGCAGTATTTT | . | . | TRBJ2-3 | TRBV9
CSAVQGPMGEQYF | TGCAGTGCCGTCCAGGGGCCGATGGGCGAGCAGTACTTC | . | few | TRBJ2-7 | TRBV20-1
CASSSRLGIYEQYF | TGTGCCAGCAGCTCTCGACTAGGTATCTACGAGCAGTACTTC | . | . | TRBJ2-7 | TRBV7-2
CSAERGEQFF | TGCAGTGCTGAGAGGGGAGAGCAGTTCTTC | . | . | TRBJ2-1 | TRBV20-1
CASSYTYTGLSTDTQYF | TGTGCCAGCAGTTACACCTATACGGGACTTAGCACAGATACGCAGTATTTT | . | few | TRBJ2-3 | TRBV6-2/TRBV6-3
CASSLGLAENTGELFF | TGTGCCAGCAGCTTGGGACTAGCGGAGAACACCGGGGAGCTGTTTTTT | TRBD2 | . | TRBJ2-2 | TRBV7-9
CAISDPSGIYNEQFF | TGTGCCATCAGTGACCCTAGCGGGATCTACAATGAGCAGTTCTTC | TRBD2 | few | TRBJ2-1 | TRBV10-3
CASSLAPGGNEQYF | TGTGCCAGCAGCTTAGCGCCCGGGGGTAACGAGCAGTACTTC | . | few | TRBJ2-7 | TRBV7-6
CASSQVRVIRTEAFF | TGTGCCAGCAGCCAAGTAAGGGTGATAAGGACTGAAGCTTTCTTT | . | few | TRBJ1-1 | TRBV3-1
CASSPNLQSNEQYF | TGTGCCAGCTCACCTAATTTACAGAGTAACGAGCAGTACTTC | . | few | TRBJ2-7 | TRBV18
CASSMRQVSSGANVLTF | TGTGCCAGCAGTATGAGACAGGTTAGCTCTGGGGCCAACGTCCTGACTTTC | . | . | TRBJ2-6 | TRBV28
CASKSAGGSYEQYF | TGTGCCAGCAAGTCCGCGGGGGGTTCCTACGAGCAGTACTTC | TRBD2 | . | TRBJ2-7 | TRBV6-1
CSASPNGVQNSPLHF | TGCAGTGCGAGCCCCAACGGGGTACAGAATTCACCCCTCCACTTT | . | few | TRBJ1-6 | TRBV20-1
CASWDNEQFF | TGTGCCAGCTGGGACAATGAGCAGTTCTTC | . | few | TRBJ2-1 | TRBV2
CASSPSTEETQYF | TGCGCCAGCAGCCCCTCCACCGAAGAGACCCAGTACTTC | . | few | TRBJ2-5 | TRBV4-1
CASTTGTGGYLEQYF | TGCGCCAGCACCACCGGGACGGGAGGTTATCTCGAGCAGTACTTC | TRBD2 | few | TRBJ2-7 | TRBV5-1
CASSLGGQGSSPLHF | TGTGCCAGCAGTTTAGGGGGACAGGGCAGTTCACCCCTCCACTTT | TRBD1 | once | TRBJ1-6 | TRBV27